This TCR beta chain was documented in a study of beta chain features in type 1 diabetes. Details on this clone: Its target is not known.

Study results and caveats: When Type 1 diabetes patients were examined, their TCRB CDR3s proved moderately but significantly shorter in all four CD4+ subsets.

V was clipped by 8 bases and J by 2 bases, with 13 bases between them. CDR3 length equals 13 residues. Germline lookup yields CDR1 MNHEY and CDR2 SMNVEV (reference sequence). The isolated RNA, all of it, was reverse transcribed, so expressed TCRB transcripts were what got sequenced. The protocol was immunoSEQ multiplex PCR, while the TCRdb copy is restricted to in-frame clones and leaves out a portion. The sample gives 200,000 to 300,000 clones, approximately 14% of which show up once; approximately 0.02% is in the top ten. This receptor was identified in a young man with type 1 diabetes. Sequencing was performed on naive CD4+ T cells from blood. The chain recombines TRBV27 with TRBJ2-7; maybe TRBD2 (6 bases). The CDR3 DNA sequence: TGTGCCAGCGGACGACTAGGAACCTACGAGCAGTACTTC. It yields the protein CASGRLGTYEQYF.